This TCR beta chain was found in a study of siplizumab effects on memory and regulatory T cells. Assay: immunoSEQ multiplex PCR; the TCRdb copy retains only in-frame clones and omits some. The sample shows nearly 85,000 clones, 95% of them seen only once. The CDR3 has 15 amino acids. Germline CDR1 MNHEY, CDR2 SMNVEV (reference sequence). The germline V and J ends were trimmed by 5 bases and 4 bases, with 17 bases remaining between them. The V gene is TRBV27, the J gene TRBJ1-2; perhaps TRBD1 as D (6 bases). Sequenced input: CD8+ T cells sorted from blood. This sequence originates from a human donor in good health. CDR3 coding DNA: TGTGCCAGCAGTCCTACGAAAGGACAGCCCTATGGCTACACCTTC. Amino acid sequence: CASSPTKGQPYGYTF.